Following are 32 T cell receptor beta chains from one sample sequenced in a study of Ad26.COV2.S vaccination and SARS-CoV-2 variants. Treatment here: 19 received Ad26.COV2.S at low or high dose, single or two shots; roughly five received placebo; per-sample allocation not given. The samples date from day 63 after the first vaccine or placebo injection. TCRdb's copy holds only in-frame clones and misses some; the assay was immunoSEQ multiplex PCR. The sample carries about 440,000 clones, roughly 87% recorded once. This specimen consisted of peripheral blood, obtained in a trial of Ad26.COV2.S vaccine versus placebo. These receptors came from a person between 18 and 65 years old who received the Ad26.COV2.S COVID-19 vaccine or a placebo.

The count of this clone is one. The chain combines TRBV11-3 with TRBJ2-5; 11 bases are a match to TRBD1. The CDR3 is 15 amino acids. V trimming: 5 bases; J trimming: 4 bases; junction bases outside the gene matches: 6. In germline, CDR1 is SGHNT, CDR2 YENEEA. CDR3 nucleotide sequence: TGTGCCAGCAGCCCCCGGACAGGGGGCCTAGAGACCCAGTACTTC. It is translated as CASSPRTGGLETQYF.

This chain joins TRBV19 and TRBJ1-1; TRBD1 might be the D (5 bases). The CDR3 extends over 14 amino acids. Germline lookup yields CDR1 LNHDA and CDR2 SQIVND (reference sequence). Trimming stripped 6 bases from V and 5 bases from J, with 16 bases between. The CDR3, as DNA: TGTGCCAGTAGGCAGACAGCCGCGGGGACTGAAGCTTTCTTT. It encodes CASRQTAAGTEAFF.

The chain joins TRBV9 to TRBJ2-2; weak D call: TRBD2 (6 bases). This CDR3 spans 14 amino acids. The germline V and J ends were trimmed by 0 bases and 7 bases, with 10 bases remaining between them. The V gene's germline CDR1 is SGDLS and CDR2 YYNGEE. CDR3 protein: CASSVAGEGGELFF. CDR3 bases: TGTGCCAGCAGCGTAGCGGGAGAAGGCGGGGAGCTGTTTTTT.

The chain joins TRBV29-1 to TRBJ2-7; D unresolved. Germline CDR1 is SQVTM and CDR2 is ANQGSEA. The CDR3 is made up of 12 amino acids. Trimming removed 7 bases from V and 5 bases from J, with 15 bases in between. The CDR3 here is CSALWVGHEQYF. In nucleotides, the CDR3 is TGCAGCGCTCTGTGGGTCGGGCACGAGCAGTACTTC.

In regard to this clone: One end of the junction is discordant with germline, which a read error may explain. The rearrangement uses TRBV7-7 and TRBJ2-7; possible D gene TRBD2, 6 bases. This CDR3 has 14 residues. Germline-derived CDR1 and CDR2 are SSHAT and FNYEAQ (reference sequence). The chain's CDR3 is CASSLAADSYEQYF. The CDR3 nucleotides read TGTGCTAGCAGCTTAGCGGCCGACTCCTACGAGCAGTACTTC.

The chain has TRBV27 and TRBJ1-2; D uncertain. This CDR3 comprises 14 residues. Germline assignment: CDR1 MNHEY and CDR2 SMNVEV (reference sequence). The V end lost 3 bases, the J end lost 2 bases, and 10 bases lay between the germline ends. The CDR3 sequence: CASSFRQMNYGYTF. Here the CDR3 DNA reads TGTGCCAGCAGTTTTCGGCAGATGAACTATGGCTACACCTTC.

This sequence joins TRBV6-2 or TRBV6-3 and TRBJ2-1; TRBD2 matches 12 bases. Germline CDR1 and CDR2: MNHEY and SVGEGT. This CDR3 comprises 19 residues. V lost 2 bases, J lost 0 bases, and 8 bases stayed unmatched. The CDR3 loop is CASSYAPGLAGSSYNEQFF. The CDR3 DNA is TGTGCCAGCAGTTACGCGCCGGGACTAGCGGGCAGCTCCTACAATGAGCAGTTCTTC.

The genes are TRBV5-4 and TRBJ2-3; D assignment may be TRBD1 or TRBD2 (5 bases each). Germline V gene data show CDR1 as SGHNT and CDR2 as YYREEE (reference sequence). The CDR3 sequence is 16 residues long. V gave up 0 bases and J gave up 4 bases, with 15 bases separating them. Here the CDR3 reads CASSLGRDPGADTQYF. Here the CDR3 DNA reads TGTGCCAGCAGCTTGGGCCGGGACCCCGGAGCAGATACGCAGTATTTT. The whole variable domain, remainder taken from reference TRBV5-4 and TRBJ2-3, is ETGVTQSPTHLIKTRGQQVTLRCSSQSGHNTVSWYQQALGQGPQFIFQYYREEENGRGNFPPRFSGLQFPNYSSELNVNALELDDSALYLCASSLGRDPGADTQYFGPGTRLTVL.

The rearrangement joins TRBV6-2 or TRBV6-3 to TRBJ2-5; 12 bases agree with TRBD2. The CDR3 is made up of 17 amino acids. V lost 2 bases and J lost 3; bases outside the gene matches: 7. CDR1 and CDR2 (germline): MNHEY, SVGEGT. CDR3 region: CASSYPRLAGVEETQYF. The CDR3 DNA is TGTGCCAGCAGTTACCCGCGACTAGCGGGAGTAGAAGAGACCCAGTACTTC.

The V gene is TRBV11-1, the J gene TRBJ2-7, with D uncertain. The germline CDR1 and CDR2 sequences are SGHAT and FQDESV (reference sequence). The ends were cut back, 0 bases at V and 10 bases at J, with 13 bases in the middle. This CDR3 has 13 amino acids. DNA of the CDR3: TGTGCCAGCAGCTTAGCTTCGGGTTCCTCCCAGTACTTC. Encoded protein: CASSLASGSSQYF. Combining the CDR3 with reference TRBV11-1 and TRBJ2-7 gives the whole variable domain EAEVAQSPRYKITEKSQAVAFWCDPISGHATLYWYRQILGQGPELLVQFQDESVVDDSQLPKDRFSAERLKGVDSTLKIQPAELGDSAMYLCASSLASGSSQYFGPGTRLTVT.

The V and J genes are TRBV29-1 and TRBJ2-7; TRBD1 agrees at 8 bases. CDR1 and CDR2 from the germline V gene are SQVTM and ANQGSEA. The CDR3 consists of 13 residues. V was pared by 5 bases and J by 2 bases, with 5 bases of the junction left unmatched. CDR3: CSVMQGAAYEQYF. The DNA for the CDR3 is TGCAGCGTTATGCAGGGGGCTGCCTACGAGCAGTACTTC.

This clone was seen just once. CDR3 amino acids: CASSLNGPGLQYF. CDR3 coding DNA: TGTGCCAGCAGCCTCAACGGGCCGGGACTACAGTACTTC. The chain couples TRBV14 to TRBJ2-4; 7 nucleotides line up with TRBD2. CDR1 and CDR2 (germline): SGHDN, FVKESK. The CDR3 is 13 amino acids. Trimming removed 4 bases from V and 13 bases from J; junction bases left unmatched: 10.

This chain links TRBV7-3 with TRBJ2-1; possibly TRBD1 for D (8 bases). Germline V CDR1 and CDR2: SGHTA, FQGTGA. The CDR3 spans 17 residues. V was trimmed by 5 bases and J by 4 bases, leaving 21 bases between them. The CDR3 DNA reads TGTGCCAGCAGCGTAGACCTTGGACAGGGAGGGTACAATGAGCAGTTCTTC. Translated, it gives CASSVDLGQGGYNEQFF. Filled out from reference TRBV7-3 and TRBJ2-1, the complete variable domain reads GAGVSQTPSNKVTEKGKYVELRCDPISGHTALYWYRQSLGQGPEFLIYFQGTGAADDSGLPNDRFFAVRPEGSVSTLKIQRTERGDSAVYLCASSVDLGQGGYNEQFFGPGTRLTVL.

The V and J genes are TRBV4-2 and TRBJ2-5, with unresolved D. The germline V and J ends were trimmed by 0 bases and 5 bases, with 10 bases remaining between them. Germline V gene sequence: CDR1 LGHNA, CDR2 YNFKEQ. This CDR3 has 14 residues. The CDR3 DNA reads TGTGCCAGCAGCCAAGATGACCAAGGGGAGACCCAGTACTTC. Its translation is CASSQDDQGETQYF.

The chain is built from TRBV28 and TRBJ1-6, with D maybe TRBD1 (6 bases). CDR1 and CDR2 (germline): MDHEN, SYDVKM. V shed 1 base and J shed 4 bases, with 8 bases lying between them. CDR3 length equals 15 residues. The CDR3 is CASSLSGAYNSPLHF. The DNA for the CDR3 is TGTGCCAGCAGTTTATCAGGGGCTTATAATTCACCCCTCCACTTT.

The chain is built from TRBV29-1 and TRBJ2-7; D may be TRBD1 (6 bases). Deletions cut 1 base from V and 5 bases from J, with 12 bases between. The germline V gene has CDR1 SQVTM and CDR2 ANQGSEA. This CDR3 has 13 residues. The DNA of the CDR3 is TGCAGCGTTGAAGTTGGTACAGGGAACGAGCAGTACTTC. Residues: CSVEVGTGNEQYF.

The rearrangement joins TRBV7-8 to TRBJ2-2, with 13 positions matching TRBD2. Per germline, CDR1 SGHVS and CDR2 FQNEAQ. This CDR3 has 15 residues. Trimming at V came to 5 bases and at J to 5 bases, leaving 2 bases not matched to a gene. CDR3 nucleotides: TGTGCCAGCAGCGGGGGACTAGCGGGGACCGGGGAGCTGTTTTTT. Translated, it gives CASSGGLAGTGELFF.

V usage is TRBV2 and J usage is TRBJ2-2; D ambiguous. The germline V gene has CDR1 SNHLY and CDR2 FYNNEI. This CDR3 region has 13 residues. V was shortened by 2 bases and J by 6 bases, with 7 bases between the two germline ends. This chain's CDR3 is CASSEQGSGELFF. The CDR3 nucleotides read TGTGCCAGCAGTGAACAAGGGTCCGGGGAGCTGTTTTTT.

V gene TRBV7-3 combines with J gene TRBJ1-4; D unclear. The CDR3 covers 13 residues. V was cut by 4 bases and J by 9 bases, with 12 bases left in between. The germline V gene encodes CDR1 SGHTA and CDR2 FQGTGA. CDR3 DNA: TGTGCCAGCAGCTCTACTCCGGGTCAAAAACTGTTTTTT. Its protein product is CASSSTPGQKLFF.

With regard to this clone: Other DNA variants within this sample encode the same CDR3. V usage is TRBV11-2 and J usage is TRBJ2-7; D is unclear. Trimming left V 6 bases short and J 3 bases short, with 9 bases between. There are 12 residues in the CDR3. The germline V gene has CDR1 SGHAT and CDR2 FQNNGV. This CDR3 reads CASSRTYYEQYF. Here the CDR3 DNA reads TGTGCCAGCAGTCGGACCTACTACGAGCAGTACTTC.

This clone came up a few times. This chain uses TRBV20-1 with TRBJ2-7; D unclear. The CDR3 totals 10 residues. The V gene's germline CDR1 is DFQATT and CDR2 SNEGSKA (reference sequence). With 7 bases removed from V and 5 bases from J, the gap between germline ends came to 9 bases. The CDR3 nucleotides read TGCAGTGGAAGCGACCACGAGCAGTACTTC. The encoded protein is CSGSDHEQYF.

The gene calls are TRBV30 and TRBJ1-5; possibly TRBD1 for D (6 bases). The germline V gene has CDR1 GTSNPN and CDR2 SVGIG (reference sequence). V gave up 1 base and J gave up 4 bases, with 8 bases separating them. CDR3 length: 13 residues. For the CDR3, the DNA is TGTGCCTGGAGTGAAGGGGGAAATCAGCCCCAGCATTTT. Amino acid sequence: CAWSEGGNQPQHF.

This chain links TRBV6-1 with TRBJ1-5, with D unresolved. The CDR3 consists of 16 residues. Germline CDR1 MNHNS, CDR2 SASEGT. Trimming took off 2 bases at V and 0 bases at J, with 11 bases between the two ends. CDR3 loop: CASSEPSAGSNQPQHF. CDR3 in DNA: TGTGCCAGCAGTGAACCATCCGCGGGTAGCAATCAGCCCCAGCATTTT.

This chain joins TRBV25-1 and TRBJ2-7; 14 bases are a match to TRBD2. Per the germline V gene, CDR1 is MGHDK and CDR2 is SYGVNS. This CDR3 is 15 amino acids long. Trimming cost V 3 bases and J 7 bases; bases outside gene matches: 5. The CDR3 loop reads CASSDTGTSGSEQYF. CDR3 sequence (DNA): TGTGCCAGCAGTGACACCGGGACTAGCGGGAGTGAGCAGTACTTC.

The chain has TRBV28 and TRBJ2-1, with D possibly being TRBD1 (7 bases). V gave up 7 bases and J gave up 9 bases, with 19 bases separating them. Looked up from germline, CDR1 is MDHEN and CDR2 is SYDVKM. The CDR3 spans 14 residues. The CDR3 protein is CASTLWMQGGEQFF. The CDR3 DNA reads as TGTGCCAGCACCCTCTGGATGCAGGGGGGTGAGCAGTTCTTC.

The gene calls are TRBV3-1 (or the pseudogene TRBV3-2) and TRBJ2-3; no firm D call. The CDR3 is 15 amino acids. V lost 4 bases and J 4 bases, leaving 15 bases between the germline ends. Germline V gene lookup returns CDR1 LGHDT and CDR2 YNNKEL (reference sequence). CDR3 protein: CASSLLRVGADTQYF. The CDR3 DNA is TGTGCCAGCAGCCTCCTCCGGGTGGGTGCAGATACGCAGTATTTT.

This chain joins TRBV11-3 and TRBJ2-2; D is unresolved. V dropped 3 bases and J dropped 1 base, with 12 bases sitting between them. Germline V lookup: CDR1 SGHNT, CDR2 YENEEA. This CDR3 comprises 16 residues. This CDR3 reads CASSFRPQQNTGELFF. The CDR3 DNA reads TGTGCCAGCAGCTTCAGGCCTCAACAGAACACCGGGGAGCTGTTTTTT.

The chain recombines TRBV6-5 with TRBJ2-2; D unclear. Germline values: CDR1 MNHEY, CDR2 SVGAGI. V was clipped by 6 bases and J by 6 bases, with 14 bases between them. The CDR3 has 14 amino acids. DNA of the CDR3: TGTGCCAGCAGGGCCCCGAGGCCCCCCGGGGAGCTGTTTTTT. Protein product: CASRAPRPPGELFF.

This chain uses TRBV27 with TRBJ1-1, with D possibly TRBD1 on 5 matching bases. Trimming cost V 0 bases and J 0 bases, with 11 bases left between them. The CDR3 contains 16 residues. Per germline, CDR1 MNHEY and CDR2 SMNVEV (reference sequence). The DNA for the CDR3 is TGTGCCAGCAGTTTATCGGGGGAGTTCATGAACACTGAAGCTTTCTTT. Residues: CASSLSGEFMNTEAFF.

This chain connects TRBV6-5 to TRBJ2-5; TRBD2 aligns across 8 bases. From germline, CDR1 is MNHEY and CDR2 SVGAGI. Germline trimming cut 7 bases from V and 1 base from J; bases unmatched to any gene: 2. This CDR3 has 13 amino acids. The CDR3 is CASTTSGQETQYF. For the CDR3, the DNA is TGTGCCAGCACTACTAGCGGCCAAGAGACCCAGTACTTC.

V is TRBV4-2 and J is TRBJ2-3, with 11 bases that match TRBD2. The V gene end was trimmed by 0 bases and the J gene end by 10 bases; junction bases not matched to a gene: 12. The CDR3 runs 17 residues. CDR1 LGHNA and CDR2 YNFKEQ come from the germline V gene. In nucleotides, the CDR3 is TGTGCCAGCAGCCAAGAAGCGACTAGCGGGATGGTGAGTGCGCAGTATTTT. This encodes CASSQEATSGMVSAQYF.

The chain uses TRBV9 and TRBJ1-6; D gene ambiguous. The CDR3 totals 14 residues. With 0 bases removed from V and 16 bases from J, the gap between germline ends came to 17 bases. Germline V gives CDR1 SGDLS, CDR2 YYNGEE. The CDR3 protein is CASSVASYDSLLHF. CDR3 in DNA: TGTGCCAGCAGCGTAGCCAGCTATGATAGTCTACTCCACTTT. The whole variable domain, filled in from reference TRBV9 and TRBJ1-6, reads DSGVTQTPKHLITATGQRVTLRCSPRSGDLSVYWYQQSLDQGLQFLIQYYNGEERAKGNILERFSAQQFPDLHSELNLSSLELGDSALYFCASSVASYDSLLHFGNGTRLTVT.